These 5 T cell receptor beta chains share one sample of origin, sequenced in a study of cytomegalovirus exposure and HLA in healthy donors. Clones were read by immunoSEQ multiplex PCR, and TCRdb kept only the in-frame ones, dropping some. The sample lists 150,000 to 200,000 clones, roughly 91% occurring once. Sequenced input: PBMCs. The receptors come from a young man in good health and CMV-seropositive.

A single count supports this clone. The gene calls are TRBV5-1 and TRBJ2-5, with D uncertain. The CDR3 has 13 residues. CDR1 is SGHRS, CDR2 YFSETQ, per germline. Trimming left V 9 bases short and J 2 bases short, with 14 bases between. The CDR3 spells CATSRQQQETQYF. In DNA, the CDR3 is TGCGCCACCTCACGACAACAACAAGAGACCCAGTACTTC.

The chain uses TRBV7-2 and TRBJ1-2; possibly TRBD1 for D (5 bases). Germline-derived CDR1 and CDR2 are SGHTA and FQGNSA. The CDR3 is made up of 15 amino acids. The V and J ends lost 4 bases and 4 bases respectively, with 16 bases between them. CDR3 sequence reads: CASSSRGHLFYGYTF. The CDR3 nucleotides read TGTGCCAGCAGCTCACGCGGACACTTATTCTATGGCTACACCTTC.

V gene TRBV28 combines with J gene TRBJ1-1; 7 bases align to TRBD1. Germline CDR1 is MDHEN and CDR2 is SYDVKM. The CDR3 is made up of 15 amino acids. Losses at the gene ends were 4 bases for V and 1 base for J; bases not matched to a gene: 6. The CDR3 sequence: CASSSQDRANTEAFF. The CDR3 nucleotides read TGTGCCAGCAGTTCCCAAGACAGGGCGAACACTGAAGCTTTCTTT.

The chain links TRBV11-1 to TRBJ2-2; D uncertain. The CDR3 is made up of 13 amino acids. Germline CDR1 is SGHAT and CDR2 is FQDESV (reference sequence). Trimming cost V 2 bases and J 6 bases, with 7 bases left between them. The chain's CDR3 is CASSLSVSGELFF. Here the CDR3 DNA reads TGTGCCAGCAGCTTATCGGTTTCCGGGGAGCTGTTTTTT.

The chain couples TRBV15 to TRBJ1-5; weak D call: TRBD1 (6 bases). This CDR3 comprises 17 residues. V was cut by 3 bases and J by 1 base, with 16 bases left in between. Germline V gives CDR1 LNHNV, CDR2 YYDKDF (reference sequence). This CDR3 reads CATSSSQGIQSNQPQHF. CDR3 DNA sequence: TGTGCCACCAGCAGTTCACAGGGTATTCAGAGCAATCAGCCCCAGCATTTT. The full variable domain, completed using reference TRBV15 and TRBJ1-5, is DAMVIQNPRYQVTQFGKPVTLSCSQTLNHNVMYWYQQKSSQAPKLLFHYYDKDFNNEADTPDNFQSRRPNTSFCFLDIRSPGLGDTAMYLCATSSSQGIQSNQPQHFGDGTRLSIL.